The 32 T cell receptor beta chains given below trace back to one sample, sequenced in a study of cytomegalovirus exposure and HLA in healthy donors. PCR was performed using 60 Vbeta and 13 Jbeta primers. Sequenced by immunoSEQ multiplex PCR; TCRdb stores in-frame clones only, minus some. The table lists 200,000 to 250,000 clones, roughly 81% of them singletons. The material sequenced was PBMCs. These receptors were collected from a girl aged 2 to 10 in good health and CMV-seronegative.

J is TRBJ2-1 and V is TRBV5-1; TRBD2 matches at 7 bases. From germline, CDR1 is SGHRS and CDR2 YFSETQ. The CDR3 is 12 residues long. After removal of 0 bases from V and 15 bases from J, the junction contained 6 bases not matched to a gene. In nucleotides, the CDR3 is TGCGCCAGCAGCTTGGACGGACTAGGGCCGTTCTTC. Translation gives CASSLDGLGPFF.

The J gene is TRBJ1-2, the V gene TRBV30, with TRBD1 matching over 9 bases. The CDR3 spans 15 residues. V lost 2 bases and J lost 5; bases outside the gene matches: 9. Germline CDR1 GTSNPN, CDR2 SVGIG (reference sequence). CDR3 nucleotide sequence: TGTGCCTGGAGTTGGAAGGACAGGGGATATTATGGCTACACCTTC. Amino acid sequence: CAWSWKDRGYYGYTF.

The chain employs TRBV6-6 and TRBJ2-1, with 12 bases lining up with TRBD2. This CDR3 has 14 amino acids. Looked up from germline, CDR1 is MNHNY and CDR2 is SVGAGI (reference sequence). The V gene end was trimmed by 6 bases and the J gene end by 5 bases; junction bases not matched to a gene: 2. CDR3 loop: CASRPSGGDNEQFF. The CDR3 DNA reads as TGTGCCAGCAGACCTAGCGGGGGGGACAATGAGCAGTTCTTC.

The V and J genes are TRBV6-1 and TRBJ1-1; perhaps TRBD1 as D (5 bases). CDR1 is MNHNS and CDR2 is SASEGT in the germline V gene. The CDR3 contains 16 residues. V was pared by 3 bases and J by 2 bases, with 16 bases between. The CDR3 region has the DNA TGTGCCAGCAGTGAGGGACTGAGGAGCCCTAACACTGAAGCTTTCTTT. Translated, it gives CASSEGLRSPNTEAFF.

The chain uses TRBV7-9 and TRBJ1-1; D not resolved. The CDR3 covers 15 residues. Per germline, CDR1 SEHNR and CDR2 FQNEAQ (reference sequence). Between the trimmed V and J ends, which lost 5 bases and 1 base, there was a span of 14 bases. The DNA for the CDR3 is TGTGCCAGCAGCCACCCCGAACGCGGGAACACTGAAGCTTTCTTT. Translated: CASSHPERGNTEAFF.

This rearrangement joins TRBV2 to TRBJ2-7; D possibly corresponds to TRBD2 (5 bases). With 7 bases removed from V and 1 base from J, the gap between germline ends came to 14 bases. Germline V lookup: CDR1 SNHLY, CDR2 FYNNEI. The CDR3 has 14 residues. CDR3 bases: TGTGCCAGCATAAGGGCCAGCGGTTCCTACGAGCAGTACTTC. Its protein is CASIRASGSYEQYF.

V gene TRBV11-2 combines with J gene TRBJ2-5; D is uncertain. This CDR3 has 13 amino acids. CDR1 is SGHAT, CDR2 FQNNGV, per germline. V lost 1 base and J 5 bases, leaving 8 bases between the germline ends. The CDR3 sequence is CASSLGARETQYF. For the CDR3, the DNA is TGTGCCAGCAGCTTAGGCGCCCGGGAGACCCAGTACTTC.

The CDR3 reads CASRGREAGELFF. The CDR3 coding sequence is TGCGCCAGCAGAGGCAGGGAAGCCGGGGAGCTGTTTTTT. The chain links TRBV10-1 to TRBJ2-2; D may be TRBD1 (5 bases). V was trimmed by 6 bases and J by 6 bases, leaving 11 bases between them. The germline gives CDR1 WNHNN, CDR2 SYGVQD (reference sequence). This CDR3 is built from 13 residues.

The CDR3 DNA reads TGTGCCAGCAGTGAACACTACGTGAACACTGAAGCTTTCTTT. It specifies CASSEHYVNTEAFF. The chain couples TRBV6-1 to TRBJ1-1; D ambiguous. Trimming left V 2 bases short and J 0 bases short, with 7 bases between. In germline, CDR1 is MNHNS, CDR2 SASEGT. This CDR3 spans 14 amino acids.

The chain carries TRBV6-5 and TRBJ1-2; the D is unclear. The CDR3 covers 15 residues. V lost 0 bases to trimming and J lost 0 bases, with 8 bases between them. Germline-derived CDR1 and CDR2 are MNHEY and SVGAGI. This CDR3 reads CASSYSRQANYGYTF. The CDR3 DNA follows: TGTGCCAGCAGTTACTCGCGCCAAGCTAACTATGGCTACACCTTC.

The V gene is TRBV28, the J gene TRBJ2-3; TRBD2 aligns across 7 bases. J lost 6 bases, V lost 3 bases, and 6 bases had no gene match. Germline-derived CDR1 and CDR2 are MDHEN and SYDVKM. CDR3 length equals 14 residues. The CDR3 sequence: CASSFSTSFDTQYF. The CDR3 bases are TGTGCCAGCAGTTTCTCGACTAGCTTTGATACGCAGTATTTT.

There are a few counts of this clone. The chain joins TRBV5-1 to TRBJ2-5, with TRBD1 identical over 7 bases. The CDR3 extends over 16 amino acids. Germline loops: CDR1 SGHRS, CDR2 YFSETQ. V shed 4 bases, J shed 1 base, and the junction held 10 bases outside the gene matches. The CDR3 DNA is TGCGCCAGCAGCGTATACCCACAGGGGAGCCAAGAGACCCAGTACTTC. Protein: CASSVYPQGSQETQYF.

This sequence joins TRBV18 and TRBJ1-4; 8 nucleotides match TRBD1. J gave up 5 bases and V 1 base, and 3 bases lay outside the gene matches. Germline loops: CDR1 KGHSH, CDR2 LQKENI. The CDR3 consists of 15 residues. The CDR3 DNA follows: TGTGCCAGCTCACCACTGCGGACAGGGAATGAAAAACTGTTTTTT. This encodes CASSPLRTGNEKLFF.

This sequence joins TRBV6-4 and TRBJ1-6, with 7 bases fitting TRBD1. The CDR3 sequence is 15 residues long. Trimming removed 6 bases from V and 9 bases from J; junction bases left unmatched: 11. In germline, CDR1 is MRHNA, CDR2 SNTAGT. CDR3 DNA: TGTGCCAGCAGCCTCGGACAGGACGAGGCTTCACCCCTCCACTTT. Residues: CASSLGQDEASPLHF.

This rearrangement joins TRBV1 to TRBJ2-5; no DNA check was done on the table's D call, TRBD2. TRBV1 is classified as a pseudogene. This CDR3 has 17 amino acids. This CDR3 is CTSRLGLAGKPPETQYF. CDR3 nucleotides: TGCACCAGCAGATTGGGACTAGCGGGGAAACCCCCAGAGACCCAGTACTTC.

V gene TRBV6-5 combines with J gene TRBJ2-3, with a possible D match to TRBD1 (6 bases). The V gene's germline CDR1 is MNHEY and CDR2 SVGAGI. Trimming left V 2 bases short and J 5 bases short, with 11 bases between. The CDR3 runs to 14 residues. CDR3 amino acids: CASSYSIQGDTQYF. CDR3 nucleotides: TGTGCCAGCAGTTACAGTATACAGGGAGATACGCAGTATTTT.

V gene TRBV30 combines with J gene TRBJ1-1; 8 bases align to TRBD1. The CDR3 is 13 residues long. V was pared by 4 bases and J by 4 bases, with 5 bases of the junction left unmatched. Germline V CDR1 and CDR2: GTSNPN, SVGIG (reference sequence). This CDR3 reads CAWTGGASTEAFF. CDR3 in DNA: TGTGCCTGGACAGGGGGCGCCTCCACTGAAGCTTTCTTT.

This clone appeared a single time. This chain connects TRBV6-5 to TRBJ1-1; TRBD1 might be the D (5 bases). This CDR3 comprises 15 residues. Germline loops: CDR1 MNHEY, CDR2 SVGAGI. The ends were cut back, 3 bases at V and 4 bases at J, with 15 bases in the middle. CDR3 sequence (DNA): TGTGCCAGCAGTTATAACTACCCCGGGGGCACTGAAGCTTTCTTT. Protein product: CASSYNYPGGTEAFF.

As DNA, the CDR3 is TGTGCCAGCAGTTACTCGGGACAGGGGATCACCGGGGAGCTGTTTTTT. It specifies CASSYSGQGITGELFF. This sequence joins TRBV6-6 and TRBJ2-2, with 10 nucleotides matching TRBD1. Germline V gene sequence: CDR1 MNHNY, CDR2 SVGAGI (reference sequence). J gave up 4 bases and V 0 bases, and 2 bases lay outside the gene matches. The length of the CDR3 is 16 residues.

This chain uses TRBV5-1 with TRBJ1-6; 7 bases are shared with TRBD1. Looked up from germline, CDR1 is SGHRS and CDR2 is YFSETQ. The CDR3 contains 16 residues. J gave up 0 bases and V 4 bases, and 4 bases lay outside the gene matches. In DNA, the CDR3 is TGCGCCAGCAGCCGGGACAGCAGCTCCTATAATTCACCCCTCCACTTT. Translating it yields CASSRDSSSYNSPLHF.

The V and J genes are TRBV29-1 and TRBJ2-5; D is unresolved. The J call may not be correct, given that the DNA end is closer to TRBJ2-7. The CDR3 length is 12 residues. Germline CDR1 reads SQVTM; CDR2 reads ANQGSEA. CDR3 sequence: CSVEEVNYEQYF. The DNA for the CDR3 is TGCAGCGTTGAAGAGGTCAATTACGAGCAGTACTTC.

This chain joins TRBV11-2 and TRBJ2-1, with 10 bases identical to TRBD2. Losses at the gene ends were 5 bases for V and 7 bases for J; bases not matched to a gene: 11. This CDR3 has 16 amino acids. Germline CDR1 is SGHAT and CDR2 is FQNNGV. The CDR3 nucleotides read TGTGCCAGCAGCCACGATCGGACTAGCGGCGGGAATGAGCAGTTCTTC. Translating it yields CASSHDRTSGGNEQFF.

The chain joins TRBV6-5 to TRBJ2-7, with 9 bases that match TRBD2. The trim removed 2 bases at V and 3 bases at J, leaving 5 bases unmatched. Per germline, CDR1 MNHEY and CDR2 SVGAGI. The CDR3 covers 15 residues. CDR3 amino acids: CASSYKLAGVYEQYF. CDR3 in DNA: TGTGCCAGCAGTTACAAGTTAGCGGGGGTCTACGAGCAGTACTTC.

The chain links TRBV6-5 to TRBJ2-5; 7 bases are shared with TRBD2. Trimming at V came to 7 bases and at J to 2 bases, leaving 10 bases not matched to a gene. CDR3 size: 15 residues. Germline CDR1 reads MNHEY; CDR2 reads SVGAGI. This CDR3 is CASTVLGGGQETQYF. In nucleotides, the CDR3 is TGTGCCAGCACCGTACTGGGCGGGGGACAAGAGACCCAGTACTTC.

The chain combines TRBV25-1 with TRBJ1-2; perhaps TRBD1 as D (5 bases). The CDR3 runs 13 residues. V lost 3 bases, J lost 2 bases, and 7 bases lay in between. The germline V gene encodes CDR1 MGHDK and CDR2 SYGVNS. CDR3 coding DNA: TGTGCCAGCAGTGACAGGGTCAACTATGGCTACACCTTC. It specifies CASSDRVNYGYTF.

The J gene is TRBJ2-5, the V gene TRBV29-1, with a weak D call TRBD1 (6 bases). V was pared by 4 bases and J by 5 bases, with 20 bases between. The CDR3 covers 15 residues. Per the germline V gene, CDR1 is SQVTM and CDR2 is ANQGSEA. The CDR3, as DNA: TGCAGCGTTGGCCCCCTTCAGGGGTCTTTGGAGACCCAGTACTTC. Encoded protein: CSVGPLQGSLETQYF.

The genes are TRBV25-1 and TRBJ2-7; the D is unclear. Germline values: CDR1 MGHDK, CDR2 SYGVNS. The CDR3 consists of 14 residues. The V end was cut by 2 bases, the J end by 1 base, with 9 bases between. This CDR3 is CASSEQVGSYEQYF. In nucleotides, the CDR3 is TGTGCCAGCAGTGAACAGGTAGGATCCTACGAGCAGTACTTC.

J is TRBJ2-2 and V is TRBV2; the match to TRBD1 covers 10 bases. With V trimmed by 4 bases and J by 4 bases, 3 bases remained unmatched. Germline V gene data show CDR1 as SNHLY and CDR2 as FYNNEI. There are 15 residues in the CDR3. This CDR3 is CASSGQGAITGELFF. The CDR3 bases are TGTGCCAGCAGTGGACAGGGGGCTATCACCGGGGAGCTGTTTTTT.

This sequence joins TRBV5-1 and TRBJ1-4, with D unresolved. V gave up 2 bases and J gave up 3 bases, with 14 bases separating them. The length of the CDR3 is 16 residues. Germline V CDR1 and CDR2: SGHRS, YFSETQ. The chain's CDR3 is CASSFGRVPPNEKLFF. The CDR3 nucleotides read TGCGCCAGCAGCTTTGGGCGGGTCCCACCTAATGAAAAACTGTTTTTT.

The V call is TRBV6-5, the J call TRBJ1-4, with D tentatively TRBD1 (5 bases). With 8 bases removed from V and 7 bases from J, the gap between germline ends came to 17 bases. The CDR3 extends over 14 amino acids. The germline V gene has CDR1 MNHEY and CDR2 SVGAGI. This CDR3 is CASRGGSFFEKLFF. The CDR3 DNA reads TGTGCCAGCCGGGGCGGGAGTTTCTTTGAAAAACTGTTTTTT.

This chain uses TRBV7-6 with TRBJ1-1; D is unresolved. The CDR3 sequence is 14 residues long. Germline V gene sequence: CDR1 SGHVS, CDR2 FNYEAQ. V lost 3 bases to trimming and J lost 1 base, with 9 bases between them. CDR3 nucleotide sequence: TGTGCCAGCAGCTTTTCAGAGGGGAACACTGAAGCTTTCTTT. Translating gives CASSFSEGNTEAFF. Combining the CDR3 with reference TRBV7-6 and TRBJ1-1 gives the whole variable domain GAGVSQSPRYKVTKRGQDVALRCDPISGHVSLYWYRQALGQGPEFLTYFNYEAQQDKSGLPNDRFSAERPEGSISTLTIQRTEQRDSAMYRCASSFSEGNTEAFFGQGTRLTVV.

The J gene is TRBJ2-7, the V gene TRBV2; tentative D call: TRBD1 (5 bases). V shed 7 bases and J shed 6 bases, with 16 bases lying between them. Germline CDR1 reads SNHLY; CDR2 reads FYNNEI. The length of the CDR3 is 13 residues. The CDR3 DNA is TGTGCCAGCACCGGCGAGATAGGGGTCGAGCAGTACTTC. This translates into CASTGEIGVEQYF.